In this sample, the clone carrying this T cell receptor beta chain turned up a few times. As yet, its antigen is unknown. The authors made TCR beta libraries by quantitative 5'-RACE with molecular barcodes. Using its own MiXCR run on the 5' RACE reads, TCRdb lists one record per CDR3 protein. The sample lists about 540,000 distinct CDR3 sequences, 12% occurring once. Germline CDR1 is DFQATT and CDR2 is SNEGSKA (reference sequence). V lost 5 bases to trimming and J lost 4 bases, with 10 bases between them. CDR3 size: 12 residues. This entry is derived from a study of CD8 T cells in ankylosing spondylitis. Study-wide findings and caveats: Several highly homologous variants made up a TCR beta motif, and this motif appeared characteristic of ankylosing spondylitis blood.

The sequence derives from a male donor with ankylosing spondylitis. Sequencing input: blood, either unsorted or a sorted T cell fraction (not recorded which). V gene TRBV20-1 combines with J gene TRBJ2-3; D ambiguous. The DNA for the CDR3 is TGCAGTGCTGGCAGCGCTTCAGATACGCAGTATTTT. It encodes CSAGSASDTQYF.